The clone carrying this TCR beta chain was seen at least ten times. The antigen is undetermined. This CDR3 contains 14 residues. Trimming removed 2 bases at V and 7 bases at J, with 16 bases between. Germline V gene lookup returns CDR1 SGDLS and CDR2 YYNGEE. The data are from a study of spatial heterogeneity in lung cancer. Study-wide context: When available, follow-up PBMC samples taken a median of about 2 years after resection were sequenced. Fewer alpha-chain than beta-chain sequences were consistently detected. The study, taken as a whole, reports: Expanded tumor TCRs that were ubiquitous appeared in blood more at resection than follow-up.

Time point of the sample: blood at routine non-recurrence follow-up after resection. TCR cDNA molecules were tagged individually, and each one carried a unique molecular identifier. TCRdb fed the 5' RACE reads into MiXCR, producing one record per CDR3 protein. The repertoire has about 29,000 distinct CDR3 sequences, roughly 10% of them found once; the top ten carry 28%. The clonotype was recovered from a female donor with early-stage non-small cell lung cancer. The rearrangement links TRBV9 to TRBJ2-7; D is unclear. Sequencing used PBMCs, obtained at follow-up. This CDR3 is CASSVRAEPGEQYF. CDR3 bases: TGTGCCAGCAGCGTCCGGGCCGAACCTGGGGAGCAGTACTTC. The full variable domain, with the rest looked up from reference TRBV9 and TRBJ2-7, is DSGVTQTPKHLITATGQRVTLRCSPRSGDLSVYWYQQSLDQGLQFLIQYYNGEERAKGNILERFSAQQFPDLHSELNLSSLELGDSALYFCASSVRAEPGEQYFGPGTRLTVT.